This T cell receptor beta chain was identified during a study of T-cell memory formation after mild COVID-19. Study-level results: Clones that contracted from day 15 to 85 had balanced CD4/CD8; later expanders were CD4+ biased.

Germline V lookup: CDR1 SNHLY, CDR2 FYNNEI. V lost 3 bases, J lost 6 bases, and 1 base stayed unmatched. The CDR3 extends over 15 amino acids. Of note for this clonotype: Its specificity is not known.

From the 5' RACE reads, TCRdb called clonotypes with MiXCR, one entry per CDR3 protein. The sample has under 650,000 distinct CDR3 sequences; approximately 19% are singletons. This clonotype originated in an adult woman who had mild COVID-19 (a few samples of this study predate the infection). Cell type and time point are not known. The J gene is TRBJ2-1, the V gene TRBV2; 14 positions match TRBD2. The sequencing sample was made of PBMCs or a T cell subset sorted from them (not recorded which). CDR3 loop: CASSEGLAGVNEQFF. CDR3 in DNA: TGTGCCAGCAGTGAGGGACTAGCGGGAGTCAATGAGCAGTTCTTC.